The clone carrying this T cell receptor beta chain was seen ten or more times. These data belong to a study of T cells in Graves' hyperthyroidism and ophthalmopathy. Trimming removed 2 bases at V and 3 bases at J, with 11 bases between. The CDR3 runs 15 residues. Germline values: CDR1 SNHLY, CDR2 FYNNEI. Regions amplified from RNA transcripts were the TCR beta CDR3 regions. First-round RT-PCR targeting the TCR CDR3 was performed with the HTBI primer set. MiXCR, run by TCRdb on the multiplex PCR reads, gives a single entry per CDR3 protein. The table lists roughly 500,000 distinct CDR3 sequences, 40% to 50% of them singletons. Exclusion criteria comprised uncontrolled infection, other autoimmune disease, pregnancy or lactation.

Sequenced material: peripheral blood or thyroid tissue (not recorded which). This receptor was identified in an adult woman with Graves' disease, either hyperthyroidism or ophthalmopathy (not recorded which). The chain combines TRBV2 with TRBJ1-5; no clear D gene. DNA of the CDR3: TGTGCCAGCAGTGAACAGTTAGTTGACAATCAGCCCCAGCATTTT. Its translation: CASSEQLVDNQPQHF. Full variable domain (remainder filled in from reference TRBV2 and TRBJ1-5): EPEVTQTPSHQVTQMGQEVILRCVPISNHLYFYWYRQILGQKVEFLVSFYNNEISEKSEIFDDQFSVERPDGSNFTLKIRSTKLEDSAMYFCASSEQLVDNQPQHFGDGTRLSIL.